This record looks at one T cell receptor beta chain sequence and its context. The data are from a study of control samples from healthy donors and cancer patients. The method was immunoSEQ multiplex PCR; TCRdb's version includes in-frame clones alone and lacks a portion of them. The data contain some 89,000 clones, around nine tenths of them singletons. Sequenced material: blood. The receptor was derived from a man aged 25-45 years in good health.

The CDR3 DNA sequence: TGCGCCAGCAGCTTGGGGGGTAGCGGAGGGGCCACAGATACGCAGTATTTT. It is translated as CASSLGGSGGATDTQYF. The chain recombines TRBV5-1 with TRBJ2-3, with D maybe TRBD2 (6 bases). V was shortened by 0 bases and J by 2 bases, with 16 bases between the two germline ends. Germline loops: CDR1 SGHRS, CDR2 YFSETQ. This CDR3 has 17 residues.